The 17 T cell receptor beta chains below were found in one sample sequenced in a study of molecular identifiers for immune sequencing clone quantification. TCRdb re-derived calls from the PCR reads in MiXCR, one entry per CDR3 protein. The sample holds 400,000 to 600,000 distinct CDR3 sequences; around 21% are singletons and the top ten take around 0.84%. Sequencing was performed on naive CD8+ T cells from blood, with Jurkat cell RNA spiked in. Described subset: FACS-sorted CD8+CD4-CCR7+CD45RA+ naive T cells. The origin of the receptors is a human donor in good health. Some libraries in this study had Jurkat cell RNA spiked in.

In this sample, this clonotype turned up many times. The chain is built from TRBV7-2 and TRBJ2-3; 10 nucleotides agree with TRBD2. The length of the CDR3 is 16 residues. Germline V gives CDR1 SGHTA, CDR2 FQGNSA. Unmatched junction bases numbered 9, after V lost 7 bases and J lost 2 bases. The CDR3 loop reads CASNPLAGPLTDTQYF. The CDR3 DNA reads as TGTGCCAGCAACCCACTAGCGGGACCCCTCACAGATACGCAGTATTTT.

This clonotype was detected a few times. This sequence joins TRBV27 and TRBJ2-7; 7 bases map to TRBD1. This CDR3 contains 16 residues. Per the germline V gene, CDR1 is MNHEY and CDR2 is SMNVEV (reference sequence). The J segment lost 0 bases and the V segment lost 5 bases, leaving 10 bases of the junction unmatched. The CDR3 DNA sequence: TGTGCCAGCAGTCTTGGGACAGACCCAAGCTCCTACGAGCAGTACTTC. It codes for CASSLGTDPSSYEQYF.

There are many counts of this clonotype. The chain employs TRBV6-5 and TRBJ2-7; 9 bases are a match to TRBD2. The V segment lost 0 bases and the J segment 4 bases; nucleotides outside the gene matches: 7. From germline, CDR1 is MNHEY and CDR2 SVGAGI. The CDR3 contains 16 residues. Written as DNA, the CDR3 is TGTGCCAGCAGTTACTCGGAGCGGGGGGCACCTTACGAGCAGTACTTC. Encoded protein: CASSYSERGAPYEQYF.

This clonotype was detected only a few times. The CDR3 loop is CAWSSLNEQYF. In DNA form, the CDR3 reads TGTGCCTGGAGTAGTCTCAACGAGCAGTACTTC. This rearrangement joins TRBV30 to TRBJ2-7; D unresolved. CDR1 GTSNPN and CDR2 SVGIG come from the germline V gene (reference sequence). The CDR3 contains 11 residues. V lost 2 bases to trimming and J lost 5 bases, with 7 bases between them.

On this clonotype itself: A much larger clone differs by one base, so this may be a read error. The chain carries TRBV7-8 and TRBJ2-3; D is unclear. The CDR3 runs 13 residues. Germline V gene data show CDR1 as SGHVS and CDR2 as FQNEAQ. The CDR3 bases are TGTGCCTGCAGCCCGCGGCCGGCAGATACGCAGTATTTT. Translated: CACSPRPADTQYF.

About this clonotype: It may be a read error: a sequence one base away is much more abundant. This chain uses TRBV12-3 or TRBV12-4 with TRBJ1-1; D remains unclear. The CDR3 sequence is 14 residues long. V was pared by 7 bases and J by 3 bases, with 15 bases between. The CDR3 is CASTLSRQDTEAFF. The CDR3 coding sequence is TGTGCCAGCACCCTTTCAAGGCAGGACACTGAAGCTTTCTTT.

Ten or more counts support this clonotype. V usage is TRBV2 and J usage is TRBJ2-2; 12 bases map to TRBD1. With V trimmed by 6 bases and J by 6 bases, 11 bases remained unmatched. Germline values: CDR1 SNHLY, CDR2 FYNNEI. This CDR3 has 17 residues. CDR3 sequence: CASSHGTGGLKSGELFF. In DNA form, the CDR3 reads TGTGCCAGCAGCCATGGGACAGGGGGCTTGAAATCCGGGGAGCTGTTTTTT.

This chain uses TRBV4-3 with TRBJ2-1; a weak D match, TRBD1 (5 bases). The CDR3 totals 13 residues. Germline CDR1 and CDR2: LGHNA and YSLEER. V lost 4 bases and J lost 4, with 8 bases in between. The CDR3 DNA reads as TGCGCCAGCAGCCGAACAGGATACAATGAGCAGTTCTTC. As protein: CASSRTGYNEQFF.

The chain couples TRBV3-1 to TRBJ2-3; D not resolved. Germline loops: CDR1 LGHDT, CDR2 YNNKEL (reference sequence). Trimming shortened V by 0 bases and J by 5 bases, and 9 bases separated the two germline ends. The CDR3 sequence is 14 residues long. CDR3 residues: CASSQDPRVDTQYF. In DNA, the CDR3 is TGTGCCAGCAGCCAAGATCCACGGGTAGATACGCAGTATTTT.

A few counts support this clonotype. The chain joins TRBV10-3 to TRBJ2-2, with 9 positions matching TRBD2. Germline trimming cut 2 bases from V and 3 bases from J; bases unmatched to any gene: 10. CDR3 length equals 18 residues. Germline assignment: CDR1 ENHRY and CDR2 SYGVKD. CDR3 in DNA: TGTGCCATCAGTGAGACTACCTTAGCGGGGGAGTACACCGGGGAGCTGTTTTTT. It is translated as CAISETTLAGEYTGELFF.

This chain uses TRBV4-1 with TRBJ2-7; perhaps TRBD2 as D (5 bases). The V gene lost 0 bases and the J gene lost 4 bases, with 13 bases spanning the gap. CDR1 and CDR2 (germline): MGHRA, YSYEKL. This CDR3 region has 15 residues. This CDR3 reads CASSQDRGSGYEQYF. The CDR3 region has the DNA TGCGCCAGCAGCCAAGACCGGGGTTCCGGGTACGAGCAGTACTTC.

There are many counts of this clonotype. V is TRBV30 and J is TRBJ1-1, with 7 bases that match TRBD1. The CDR3 loop spans 14 amino acids. The V gene's germline CDR1 is GTSNPN and CDR2 SVGIG (reference sequence). The trim removed 2 bases at V and 1 base at J, leaving 4 bases unmatched. CDR3 in amino acids: CAWSPGQANTEAFF. The CDR3 bases are TGTGCCTGGAGTCCCGGACAGGCGAACACTGAAGCTTTCTTT.

This clonotype was counted many times. The CDR3 loop reads CSVPPGPEETQYF. CDR3 nucleotides: TGCAGCGTGCCTCCGGGACCAGAAGAGACCCAGTACTTC. The V and J genes are TRBV29-1 and TRBJ2-5; D might be TRBD1 or TRBD2, each matching 5 bases. The V end was cut by 6 bases, the J end by 3 bases, with 14 bases between. CDR1 SQVTM and CDR2 ANQGSEA come from the germline V gene. The CDR3 covers 13 residues. The variable domain in full, with the rest retrieved from reference TRBV29-1 and TRBJ2-5, is SAVISQKPSRDICQRGTSLTIQCQVDSQVTMMFWYRQQPGQSLTLIATANQGSEATYESGFVIDKFPISRPNLTFSTLTVSNMSPEDSSIYLCSVPPGPEETQYFGPGTRLLVL.

The table lists this clonotype with many counts. The J gene is TRBJ2-1, the V gene TRBV7-2; D gene ambiguous. V was cut by 5 bases and J by 7 bases, with 9 bases left in between. CDR1 and CDR2 (germline): SGHTA, FQGNSA. The CDR3 has 12 amino acids. CDR3 sequence reads: CASSRTGNEQFF. The CDR3 bases are TGTGCCAGCAGCCGTACCGGGAATGAGCAGTTCTTC.

This clonotype has only a few counts. The CDR3 DNA reads as TGTGCCAGCAGTTACTTACAGACTCAGGAGCTGTTTTTT. Translating gives CASSYLQTQELFF. The chain combines TRBV6-2 or TRBV6-3 with TRBJ2-2; D uncertain. This CDR3 is built from 13 residues. In germline, CDR1 is MNHEY, CDR2 SVGEGT. V shed 1 base and J shed 10 bases, with 10 bases lying between them.

Only one count was recorded for this clonotype. At one end the junction does not follow the germline gene, possibly because of a read error. The chain uses TRBV20-1 and TRBJ2-7; D is uncertain. The CDR3 is 11 residues long. Per germline, CDR1 DFQATT and CDR2 SNEGSKA (reference sequence). CDR3 sequence reads: CGARVSYEQYF. The CDR3 DNA sequence: TGCGGTGCTAGAGTATCCTACGAGCAGTACTTC.

This clonotype showed up many times. This sequence joins TRBV29-1 and TRBJ2-6; D might be TRBD2 (5 bases). Trimming removed 3 bases from V and 1 base from J, with 10 bases in between. The CDR3 covers 15 residues. Germline CDR1 SQVTM, CDR2 ANQGSEA. The CDR3 sequence is CSVELEESGANVLTF. In nucleotides, the CDR3 is TGCAGCGTTGAGTTGGAGGAATCTGGGGCCAACGTCCTGACTTTC.